This TCR beta chain was captured in a study of T-cell memory formation after mild COVID-19. TCR alpha and TCR beta cDNA libraries carrying sample barcodes and UMIs came from 5'RACE with constant-segment primers. Via MiXCR, TCRdb re-called the 5' RACE reads, giving one row per CDR3 protein. The sample has approximately 100,000 distinct CDR3 sequences; over 8.5% are singletons. There are 15 residues in the CDR3. J gave up 4 bases and V 0 bases, and 3 bases lay outside the gene matches. Germline values: CDR1 LNHNV, CDR2 YYDKDF (reference sequence). General observations from the study: Confirmation was lacking for SARS-CoV-2 specificity of second-wave clones that peaked on day 37. Cross-reactive memory appears to have joined, as suggested by some responding clones showing up in pre-infection memory. For contracting clones, CD4+ ones sat mainly in CM and EM, CD8+ in EMRA.

In regard to this clonotype: Its specificity is unknown.

The material sequenced was PBMCs or a T cell subset sorted from them (not recorded which). The TCR originated in a man aged 18 to 29 who had mild COVID-19 (a few samples of this study predate the infection). Cell type and time point are not known. V is TRBV15 and J is TRBJ2-3; 8 bases are shared with TRBD1. CDR3 in amino acids: CATSRDRGLADTQYF. In DNA form, the CDR3 reads TGTGCCACCAGCAGAGACAGGGGGCTGGCAGATACGCAGTATTTT.